This T cell receptor (beta chain) derives from a study of CD8 T cells in ankylosing spondylitis. Study-wide results and caveats: Researchers report that disease-linked clones proved CD8+ and relatively rare in peripheral blood. Seemingly distinctive of ankylosing spondylitis blood was a TCR beta motif formed by eight highly homologous variants. Disease-linked clones reportedly concentrated significantly in matched ankylosing spondylitis synovial fluid. Certain motif variants had earlier been reported in reactive arthritis synovial fluid and blood.

A word on this clonotype: The target antigen is unknown.

With molecular barcodes, quantitative 5'-RACE was used to make the TCR beta libraries. In TCRdb, the 5' RACE reads were re-called with MiXCR into one record per CDR3 protein. The data hold a few hundred thousand distinct CDR3 sequences, with 6.5% to 10% observed a single time. The CDR3 spans 15 residues. Germline CDR1 DFQATT, CDR2 SNEGSKA (reference sequence). V dropped 0 bases and J dropped 4; count of bases not matched to a gene: 8. The gene calls are TRBV20-1 and TRBJ2-7, with 8 bases matching TRBD1. The sequence derives from a male donor with ankylosing spondylitis. Sequencing input: blood, either unsorted or a sorted T cell fraction (not recorded which). CDR3 sequence (DNA): TGCAGTGCTAGAGATCAGGCAGGGGGCTCTTACGAGCAGTACTTC. Amino acids: CSARDQAGGSYEQYF.